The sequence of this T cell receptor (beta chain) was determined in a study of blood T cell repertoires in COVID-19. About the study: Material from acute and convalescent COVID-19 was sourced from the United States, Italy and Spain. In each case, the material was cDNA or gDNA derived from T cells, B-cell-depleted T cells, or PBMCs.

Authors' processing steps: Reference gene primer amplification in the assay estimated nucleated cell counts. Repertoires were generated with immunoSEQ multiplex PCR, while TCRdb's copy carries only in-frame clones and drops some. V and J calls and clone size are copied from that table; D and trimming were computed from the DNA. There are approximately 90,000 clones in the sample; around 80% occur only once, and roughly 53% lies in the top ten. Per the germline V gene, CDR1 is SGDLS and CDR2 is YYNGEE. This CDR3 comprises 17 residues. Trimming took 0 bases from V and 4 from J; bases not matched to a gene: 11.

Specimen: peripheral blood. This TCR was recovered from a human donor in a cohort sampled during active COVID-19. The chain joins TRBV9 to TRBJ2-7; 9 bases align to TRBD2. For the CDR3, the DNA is TGTGCCAGCAGCGTAGCCGGAGATAGCGGGAGTGGATACGAGCAGTACTTC. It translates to CASSVAGDSGSGYEQYF.